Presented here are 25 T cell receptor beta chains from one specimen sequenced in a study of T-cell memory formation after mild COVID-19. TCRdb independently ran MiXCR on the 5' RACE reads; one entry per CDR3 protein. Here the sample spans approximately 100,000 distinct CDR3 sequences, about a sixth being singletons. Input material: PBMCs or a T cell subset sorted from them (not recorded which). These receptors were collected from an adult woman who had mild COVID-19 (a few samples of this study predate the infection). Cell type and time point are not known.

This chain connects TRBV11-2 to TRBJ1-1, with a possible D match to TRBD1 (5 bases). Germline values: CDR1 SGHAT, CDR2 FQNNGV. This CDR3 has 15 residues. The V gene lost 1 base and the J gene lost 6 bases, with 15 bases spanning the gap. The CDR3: CASSLGQGPGAEAFF. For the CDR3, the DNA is TGTGCCAGCAGCTTAGGCCAGGGTCCCGGGGCTGAAGCTTTCTTT.

CDR3 coding DNA: TGCAGTGCTCAGGACAGCCTCTATGGTGAAAAACTGTTTTTT. Protein: CSAQDSLYGEKLFF. The chain uses TRBV20-1 and TRBJ1-4; weak D call: TRBD1 (6 bases). This CDR3 is 14 amino acids long. The V gene lost 5 bases and the J gene lost 7 bases, with 17 bases spanning the gap. Germline assignment: CDR1 DFQATT and CDR2 SNEGSKA (reference sequence).

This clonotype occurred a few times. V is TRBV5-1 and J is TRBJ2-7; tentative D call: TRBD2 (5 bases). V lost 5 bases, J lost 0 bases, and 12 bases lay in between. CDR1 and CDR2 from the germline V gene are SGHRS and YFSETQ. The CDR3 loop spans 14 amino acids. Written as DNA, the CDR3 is TGCGCCAGCAGGCTGAGCGGAAGCTCCTACGAGCAGTACTTC. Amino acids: CASRLSGSSYEQYF.

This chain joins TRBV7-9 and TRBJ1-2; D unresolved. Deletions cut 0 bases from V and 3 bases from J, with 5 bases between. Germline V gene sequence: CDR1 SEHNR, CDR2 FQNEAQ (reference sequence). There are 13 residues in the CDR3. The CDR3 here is CASSLAGHYGYTF. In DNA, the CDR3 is TGTGCCAGCAGCTTAGCGGGCCACTATGGCTACACCTTC. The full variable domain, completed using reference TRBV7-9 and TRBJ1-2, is DTGVSQNPRHKITKRGQNVTFRCDPISEHNRLYWYRQTLGQGPEFLTYFQNEAQLEKSRLLSDRFSAERPKGSFSTLEIQRTEQGDSAMYLCASSLAGHYGYTFGSGTRLTVV.

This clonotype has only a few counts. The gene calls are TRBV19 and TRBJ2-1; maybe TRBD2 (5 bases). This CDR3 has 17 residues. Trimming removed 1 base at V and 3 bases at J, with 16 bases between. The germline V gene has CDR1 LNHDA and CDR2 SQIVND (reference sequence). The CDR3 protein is CASSIVDLGLGYNEQFF. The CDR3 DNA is TGTGCCAGTAGTATAGTCGATCTCGGACTCGGCTACAATGAGCAGTTCTTC.

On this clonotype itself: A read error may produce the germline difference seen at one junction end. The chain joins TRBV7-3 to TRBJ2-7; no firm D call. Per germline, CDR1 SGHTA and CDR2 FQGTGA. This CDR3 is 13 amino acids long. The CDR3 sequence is CASRLIGKSEQYF. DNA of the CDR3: TGTGCCAGCAGATTAATTGGAAAGAGCGAGCAGTACTTC.

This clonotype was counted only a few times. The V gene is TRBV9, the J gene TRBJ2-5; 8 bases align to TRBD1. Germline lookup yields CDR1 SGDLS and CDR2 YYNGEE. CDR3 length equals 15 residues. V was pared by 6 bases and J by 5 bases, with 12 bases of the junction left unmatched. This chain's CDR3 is CASTAGGEVLETQYF. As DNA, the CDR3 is TGTGCCAGCACGGCAGGGGGCGAGGTATTGGAGACCCAGTACTTC.

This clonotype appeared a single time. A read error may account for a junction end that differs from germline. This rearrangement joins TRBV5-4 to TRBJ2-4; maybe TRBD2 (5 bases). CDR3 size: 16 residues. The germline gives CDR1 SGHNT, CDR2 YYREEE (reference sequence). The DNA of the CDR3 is TGTGCCAGCAGCTTTGGCAGTGGCCTAGCCAAAAACATTAAGTACTTC. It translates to CASSFGSGLAKNIKYF. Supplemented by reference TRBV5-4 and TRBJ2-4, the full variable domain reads ETGVTQSPTHLIKTRGQQVTLRCSSQSGHNTVSWYQQALGQGPQFIFQYYREEENGRGNFPPRFSGLQFPNYSSELNVNALELDDSALYLCASSFGSGLAKNIKYFGAGTRLSVL.

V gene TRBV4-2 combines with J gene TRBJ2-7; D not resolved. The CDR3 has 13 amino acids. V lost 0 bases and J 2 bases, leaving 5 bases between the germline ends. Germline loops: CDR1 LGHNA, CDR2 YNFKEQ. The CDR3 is CASSQDTTYEQYF. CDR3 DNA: TGTGCCAGCAGCCAAGATACGACCTACGAGCAGTACTTC.

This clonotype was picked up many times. This chain's CDR3 is CASSDSRSSYNEQFF. The CDR3 region has the DNA TGTGCCAGCAGTGACTCGAGGAGCTCCTACAATGAGCAGTTCTTC. V usage is TRBV6-4 and J usage is TRBJ2-1, with D unclear. Germline assignment: CDR1 MRHNA and CDR2 SNTAGT. This CDR3 is built from 15 residues. V lost 0 bases and J 0 bases, leaving 6 bases between the germline ends.

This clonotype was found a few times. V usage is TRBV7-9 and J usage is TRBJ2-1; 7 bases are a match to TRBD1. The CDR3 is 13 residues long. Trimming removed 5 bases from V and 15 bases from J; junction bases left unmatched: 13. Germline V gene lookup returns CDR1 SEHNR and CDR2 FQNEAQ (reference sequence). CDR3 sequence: CASSGFDSRGTFF. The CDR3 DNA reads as TGTGCCAGCAGCGGTTTTGACAGCAGGGGGACGTTCTTC.

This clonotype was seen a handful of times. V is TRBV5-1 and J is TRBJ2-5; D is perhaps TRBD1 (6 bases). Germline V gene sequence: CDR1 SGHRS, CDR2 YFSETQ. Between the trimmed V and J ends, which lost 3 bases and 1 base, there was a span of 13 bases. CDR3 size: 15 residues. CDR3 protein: CASSSQGNLQETQYF. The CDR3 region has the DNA TGCGCCAGCAGCTCCCAGGGGAACCTCCAAGAGACCCAGTACTTC. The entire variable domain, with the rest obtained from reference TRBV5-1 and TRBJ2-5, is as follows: KAGVTQTPRYLIKTRGQQVTLSCSPISGHRSVSWYQQTPGQGLQFLFEYFSETQRNKGNFPGRFSGRQFSNSRSEMNVSTLELGDSALYLCASSSQGNLQETQYFGPGTRLLVL.

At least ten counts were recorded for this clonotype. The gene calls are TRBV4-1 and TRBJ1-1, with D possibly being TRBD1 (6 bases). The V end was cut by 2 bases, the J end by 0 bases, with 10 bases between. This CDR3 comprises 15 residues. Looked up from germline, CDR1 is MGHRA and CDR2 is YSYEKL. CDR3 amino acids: CASSQSGVLNTEAFF. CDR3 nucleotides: TGCGCCAGCAGCCAATCAGGGGTGTTGAACACTGAAGCTTTCTTT.

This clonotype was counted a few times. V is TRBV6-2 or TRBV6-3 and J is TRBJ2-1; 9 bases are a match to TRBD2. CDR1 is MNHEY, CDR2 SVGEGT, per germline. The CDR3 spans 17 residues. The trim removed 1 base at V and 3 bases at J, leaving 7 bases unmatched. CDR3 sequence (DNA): TGTGCCAGCAGTTACTTCAAAGCGGGAGGTAACTACAATGAGCAGTTCTTC. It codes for CASSYFKAGGNYNEQFF.

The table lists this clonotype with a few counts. The CDR3 region has the DNA TGCAGTGCTAGAGATTTAGCGGGAGGCTCCTACGAGCAGTACTTC. Translated: CSARDLAGGSYEQYF. V is TRBV20-1 and J is TRBJ2-7, with TRBD2 matching over 10 bases. This CDR3 contains 15 residues. Trimming at V came to 0 bases and at J to 0 bases, leaving 2 bases not matched to a gene. Germline V CDR1 and CDR2: DFQATT, SNEGSKA (reference sequence).

CDR3 in DNA: TGTGCCAGCAGTGAATACTTGGGGAGCAATCAGCCCCAGCATTTT. Protein product: CASSEYLGSNQPQHF. This chain joins TRBV6-1 and TRBJ1-5; D not resolved. The germline V gene has CDR1 MNHNS and CDR2 SASEGT. V lost 2 bases to trimming and J lost 1 base, with 9 bases between them. CDR3 length: 15 residues.

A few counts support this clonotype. In DNA form, the CDR3 reads TGTGCCAGCAGCTCTGTTGGGTACGAGCAGTACTTC. Protein product: CASSSVGYEQYF. The chain is built from TRBV7-9 and TRBJ2-7; D ambiguous. Germline V gene lookup returns CDR1 SEHNR and CDR2 FQNEAQ (reference sequence). CDR3 length equals 12 residues. V was trimmed by 4 bases and J by 4 bases, leaving 8 bases between them.

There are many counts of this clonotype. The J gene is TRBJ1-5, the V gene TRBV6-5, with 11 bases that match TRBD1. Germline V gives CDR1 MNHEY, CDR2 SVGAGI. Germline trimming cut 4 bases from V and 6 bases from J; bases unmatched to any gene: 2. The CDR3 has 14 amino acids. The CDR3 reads CASSSGTGGQPQHF. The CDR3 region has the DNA TGTGCCAGCAGTTCTGGGACAGGGGGTCAGCCCCAGCATTTT.

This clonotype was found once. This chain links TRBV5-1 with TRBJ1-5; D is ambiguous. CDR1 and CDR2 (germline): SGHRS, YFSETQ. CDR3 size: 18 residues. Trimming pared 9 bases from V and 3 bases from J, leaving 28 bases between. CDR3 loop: CAITAPFLRSFSNQPQHF. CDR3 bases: TGCGCCATTACTGCGCCCTTCCTAAGGTCATTCTCCAATCAGCCCCAGCATTTT.

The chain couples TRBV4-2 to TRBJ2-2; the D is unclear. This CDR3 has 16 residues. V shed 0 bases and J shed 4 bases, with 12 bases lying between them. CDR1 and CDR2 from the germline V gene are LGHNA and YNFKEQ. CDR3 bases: TGTGCCAGCAGCCAAGATCGTCTGTGGAGCACCGGGGAGCTGTTTTTT. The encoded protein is CASSQDRLWSTGELFF.

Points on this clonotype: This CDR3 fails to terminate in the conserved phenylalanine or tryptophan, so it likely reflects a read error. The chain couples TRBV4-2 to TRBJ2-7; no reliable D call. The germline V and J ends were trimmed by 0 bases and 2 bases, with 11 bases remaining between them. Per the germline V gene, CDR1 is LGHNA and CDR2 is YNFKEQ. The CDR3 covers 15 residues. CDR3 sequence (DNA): TGTGCCAGCAGCCAAGAACAGACGGCTGCCTACGAGCAGTACTTA. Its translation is CASSQEQTAAYEQYL.

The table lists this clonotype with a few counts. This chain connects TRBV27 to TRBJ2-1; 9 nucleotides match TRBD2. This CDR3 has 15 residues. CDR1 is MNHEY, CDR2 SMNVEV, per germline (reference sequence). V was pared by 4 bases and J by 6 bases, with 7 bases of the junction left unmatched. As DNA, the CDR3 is TGTGCCAGCAGTTCAGGGACTAGCCCATTCAATGAGCAGTTCTTC. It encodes CASSSGTSPFNEQFF.

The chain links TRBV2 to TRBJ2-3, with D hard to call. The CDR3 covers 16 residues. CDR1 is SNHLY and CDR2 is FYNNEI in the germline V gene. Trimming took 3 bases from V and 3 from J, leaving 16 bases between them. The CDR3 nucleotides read TGTGCCAGCAGTGACCGGCCCCTCGTCGGGACAGATACGCAGTATTTT. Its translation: CASSDRPLVGTDTQYF.

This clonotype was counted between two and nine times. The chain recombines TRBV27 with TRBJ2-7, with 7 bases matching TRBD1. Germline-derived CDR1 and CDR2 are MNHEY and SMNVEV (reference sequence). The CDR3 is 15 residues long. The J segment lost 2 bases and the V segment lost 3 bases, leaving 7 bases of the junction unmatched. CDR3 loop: CASSLQRDSPYEQYF. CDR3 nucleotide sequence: TGTGCCAGCAGTTTGCAAAGGGACAGTCCCTACGAGCAGTACTTC.

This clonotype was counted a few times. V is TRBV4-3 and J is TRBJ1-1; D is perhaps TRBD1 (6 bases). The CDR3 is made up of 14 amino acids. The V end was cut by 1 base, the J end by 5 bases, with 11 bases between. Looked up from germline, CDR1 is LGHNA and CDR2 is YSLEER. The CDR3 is CASSQGRGSTEAFF. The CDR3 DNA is TGCGCCAGCAGCCAAGGCAGGGGATCAACTGAAGCTTTCTTT.